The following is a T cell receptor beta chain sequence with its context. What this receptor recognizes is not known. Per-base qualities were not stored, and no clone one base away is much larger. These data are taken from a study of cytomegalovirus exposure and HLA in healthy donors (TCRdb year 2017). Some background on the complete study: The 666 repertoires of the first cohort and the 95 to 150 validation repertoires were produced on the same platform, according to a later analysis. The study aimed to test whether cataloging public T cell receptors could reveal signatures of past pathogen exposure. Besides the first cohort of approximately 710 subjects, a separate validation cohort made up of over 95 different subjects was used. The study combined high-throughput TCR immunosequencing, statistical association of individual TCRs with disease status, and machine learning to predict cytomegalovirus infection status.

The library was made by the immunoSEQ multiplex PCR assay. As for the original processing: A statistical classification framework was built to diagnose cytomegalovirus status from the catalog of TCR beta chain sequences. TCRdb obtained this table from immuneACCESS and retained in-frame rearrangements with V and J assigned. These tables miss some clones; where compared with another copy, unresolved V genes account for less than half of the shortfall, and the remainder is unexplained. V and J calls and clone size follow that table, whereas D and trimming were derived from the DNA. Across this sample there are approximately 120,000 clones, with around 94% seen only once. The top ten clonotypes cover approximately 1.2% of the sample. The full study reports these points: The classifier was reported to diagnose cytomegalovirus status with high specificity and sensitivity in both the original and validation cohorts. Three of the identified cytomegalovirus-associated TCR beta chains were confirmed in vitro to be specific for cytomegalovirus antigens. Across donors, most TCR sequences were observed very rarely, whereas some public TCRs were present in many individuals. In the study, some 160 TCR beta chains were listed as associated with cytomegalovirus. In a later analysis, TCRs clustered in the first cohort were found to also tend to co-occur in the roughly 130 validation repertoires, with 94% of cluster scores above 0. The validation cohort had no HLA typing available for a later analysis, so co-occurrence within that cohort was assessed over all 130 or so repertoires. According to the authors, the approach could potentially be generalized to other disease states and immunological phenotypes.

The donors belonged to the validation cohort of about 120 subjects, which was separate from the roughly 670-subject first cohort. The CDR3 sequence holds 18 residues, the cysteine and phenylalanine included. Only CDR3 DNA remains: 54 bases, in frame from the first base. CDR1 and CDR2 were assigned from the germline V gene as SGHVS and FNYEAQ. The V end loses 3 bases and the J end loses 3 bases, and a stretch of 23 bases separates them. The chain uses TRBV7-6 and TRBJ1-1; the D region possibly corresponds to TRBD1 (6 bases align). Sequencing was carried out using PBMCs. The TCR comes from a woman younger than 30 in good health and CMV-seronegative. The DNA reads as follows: TGTGCCAGCAGCTTTAGTCTGCAACTACAGGGATGGGACACTGAAGCTTTCTTT. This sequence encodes CASSFSLQLQGWDTEAFF. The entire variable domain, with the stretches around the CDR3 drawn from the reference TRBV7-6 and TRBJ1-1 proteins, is GAGVSQSPRYKVTKRGQDVALRCDPISGHVSLYWYRQALGQGPEFLTYFNYEAQQDKSGLPNDRFSAERPEGSISTLTIQRTEQRDSAMYRCASSFSLQLQGWDTEAFFGQGTRLTVV.